The clone carrying this T cell receptor (beta chain) was observed many times. V was cut by 6 bases and J by 2 bases, with 14 bases left in between. This CDR3 contains 14 residues. This sample stems from a study of patients and donors after allogeneic stem cell transplantation. One entry per CDR3 protein results from TCRdb running MiXCR on the RT-PCR reads. The data show roughly 880,000 distinct CDR3 sequences, over 15% seen once. The source of this sequence is a human donor who was either an allogeneic HSCT recipient or a stem cell or donor lymphocyte infusion donor (not recorded which). It is not recorded whose cells these are; they may come from a transplant donor. The sample comprised blood, either unsorted or a sorted T cell fraction (not recorded which). The chain links TRBV12-3 or TRBV12-4 to TRBJ2-7, with a tentative D call TRBD2 (8 bases). This chain's CDR3 is CASSPGRGPYEQYF. The CDR3, as DNA: TGTGCCAGCAGCCCCGGGAGGGGGCCCTACGAGCAGTACTTC.